The entry below describes one TCR beta chain. Antigen unknown. The primer mix had 60 Vbeta and 13 Jbeta primers. Method: immunoSEQ multiplex PCR; TCRdb's copy keeps in-frame clones and lacks some. The repertoire holds 100,000 to 120,000 clones, with around 72% as singletons. These data originate in a study of cytomegalovirus exposure and HLA in healthy donors. Turning to the study itself: Researchers found that roughly 80% of 398 genotyped donors fell within the Caucasian-associated ancestry cluster. Study observations and caveats: Later, an analysis found that common viral pathogens appeared to be linked with several of the most significant clusters.

CDR1 MNHEY and CDR2 SVGAGI come from the germline V gene. V gave up 2 bases and J gave up 3 bases, with 11 bases separating them. The CDR3 is 15 amino acids. The genes are TRBV6-5 and TRBJ2-1; D is ambiguous. The TCR sequence derives from a male donor in good health and CMV-seronegative. The sample comprised PBMCs. The CDR3 DNA reads TGTGCCAGCAGTTACGTGGCGGCTAGCTACAATGAGCAGTTCTTC. Amino acids: CASSYVAASYNEQFF.